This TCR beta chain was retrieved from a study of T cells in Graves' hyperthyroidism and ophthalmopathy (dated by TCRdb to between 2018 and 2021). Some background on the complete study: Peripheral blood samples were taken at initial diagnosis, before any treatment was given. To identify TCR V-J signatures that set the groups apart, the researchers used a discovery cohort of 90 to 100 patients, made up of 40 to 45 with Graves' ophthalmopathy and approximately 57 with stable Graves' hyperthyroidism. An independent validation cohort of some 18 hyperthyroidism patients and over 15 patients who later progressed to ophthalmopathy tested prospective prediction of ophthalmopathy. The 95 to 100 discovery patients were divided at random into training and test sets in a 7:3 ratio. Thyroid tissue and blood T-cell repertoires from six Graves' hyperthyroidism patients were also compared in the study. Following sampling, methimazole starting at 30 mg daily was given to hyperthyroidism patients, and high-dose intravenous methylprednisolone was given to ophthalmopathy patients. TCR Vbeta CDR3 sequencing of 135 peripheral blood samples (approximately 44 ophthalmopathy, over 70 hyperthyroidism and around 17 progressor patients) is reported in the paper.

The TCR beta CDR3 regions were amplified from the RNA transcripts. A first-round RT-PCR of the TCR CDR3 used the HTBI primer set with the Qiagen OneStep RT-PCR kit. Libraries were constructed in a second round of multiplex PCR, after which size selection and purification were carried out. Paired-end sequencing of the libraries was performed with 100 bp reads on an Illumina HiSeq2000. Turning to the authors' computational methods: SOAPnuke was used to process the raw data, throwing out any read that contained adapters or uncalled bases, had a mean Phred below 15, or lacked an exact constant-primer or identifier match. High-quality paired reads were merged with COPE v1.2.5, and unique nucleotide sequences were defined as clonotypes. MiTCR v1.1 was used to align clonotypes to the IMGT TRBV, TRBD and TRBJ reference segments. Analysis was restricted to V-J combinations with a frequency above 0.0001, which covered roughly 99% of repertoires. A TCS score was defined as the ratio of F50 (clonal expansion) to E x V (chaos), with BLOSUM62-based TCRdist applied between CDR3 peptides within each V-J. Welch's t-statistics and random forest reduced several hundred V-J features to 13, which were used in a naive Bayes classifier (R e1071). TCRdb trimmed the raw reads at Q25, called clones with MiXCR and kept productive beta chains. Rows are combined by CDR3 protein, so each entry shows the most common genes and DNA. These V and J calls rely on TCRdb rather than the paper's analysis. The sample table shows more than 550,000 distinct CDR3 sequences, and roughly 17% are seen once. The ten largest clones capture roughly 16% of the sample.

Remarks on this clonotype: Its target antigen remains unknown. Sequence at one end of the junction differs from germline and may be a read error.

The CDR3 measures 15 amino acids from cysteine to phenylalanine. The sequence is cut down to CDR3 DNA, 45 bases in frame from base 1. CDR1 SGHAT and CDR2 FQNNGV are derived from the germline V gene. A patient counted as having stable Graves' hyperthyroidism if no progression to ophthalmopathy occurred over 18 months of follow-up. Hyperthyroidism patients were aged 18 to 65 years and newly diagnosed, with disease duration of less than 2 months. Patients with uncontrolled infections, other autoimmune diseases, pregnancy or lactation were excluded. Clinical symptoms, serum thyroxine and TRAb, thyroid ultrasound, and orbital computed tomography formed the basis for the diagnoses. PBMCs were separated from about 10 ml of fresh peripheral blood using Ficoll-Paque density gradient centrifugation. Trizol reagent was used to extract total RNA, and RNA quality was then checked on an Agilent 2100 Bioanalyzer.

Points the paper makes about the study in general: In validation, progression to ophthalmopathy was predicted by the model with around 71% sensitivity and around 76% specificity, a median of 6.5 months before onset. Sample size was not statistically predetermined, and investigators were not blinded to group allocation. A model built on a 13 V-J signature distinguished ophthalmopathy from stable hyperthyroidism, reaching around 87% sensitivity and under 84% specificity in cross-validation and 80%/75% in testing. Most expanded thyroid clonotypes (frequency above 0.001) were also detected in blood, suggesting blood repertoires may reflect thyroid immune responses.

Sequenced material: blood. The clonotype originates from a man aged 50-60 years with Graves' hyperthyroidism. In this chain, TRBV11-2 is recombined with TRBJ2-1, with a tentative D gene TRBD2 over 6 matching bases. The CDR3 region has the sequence CASSRRTMLGGEQFF. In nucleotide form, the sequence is TGTGCGAGCAGCCGCAGGACTATGCTTGGCGGTGAGCAGTTCTTC.